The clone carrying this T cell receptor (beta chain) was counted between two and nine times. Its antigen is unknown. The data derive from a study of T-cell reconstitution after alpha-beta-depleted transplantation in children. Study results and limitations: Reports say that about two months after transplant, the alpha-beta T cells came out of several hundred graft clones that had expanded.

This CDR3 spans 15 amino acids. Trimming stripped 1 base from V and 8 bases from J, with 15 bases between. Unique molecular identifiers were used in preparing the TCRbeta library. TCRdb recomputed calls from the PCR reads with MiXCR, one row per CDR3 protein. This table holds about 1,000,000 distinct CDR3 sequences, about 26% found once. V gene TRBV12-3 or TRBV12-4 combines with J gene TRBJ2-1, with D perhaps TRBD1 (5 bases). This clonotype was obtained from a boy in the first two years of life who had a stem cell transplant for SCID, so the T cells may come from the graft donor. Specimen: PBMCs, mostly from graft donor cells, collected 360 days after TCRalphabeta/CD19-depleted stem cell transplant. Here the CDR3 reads CASSLGGRFDHEQFF. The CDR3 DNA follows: TGTGCCAGCAGTTTAGGGGGCCGCTTTGACCATGAGCAGTTCTTC.